The rows below give T cell receptor beta chains drawn from one sample of a study of long-term antiretroviral therapy in people with HIV. Libraries were prepared by immunoSEQ multiplex PCR; TCRdb keeps only in-frame clonotypes and omits some of them. This sample has tens of thousands of clones, with approximately 95% found just once. The source material was unsorted PBMCs, sampled 5.3 years after starting antiretroviral therapy. Receptors originate from a man in his fifties or sixties with HIV. The CDR3 runs from the conserved cysteine through the conserved F or W. The D gene is left open where the match is weak. Only some rows state a clone size, as once, few, many or a class for expanded clones.

abundance: .; j_gene: TRBJ1-5; d_gene: .; v_gene: TRBV19; CDR3nt: TGTGCCAGTCTTCGTGGGGTAGGGACTGGCAATCAGCCCCAGCATTTT; CDR3aa: CASLRGVGTGNQPQHF
abundance: .; j_gene: TRBJ2-3; d_gene: TRBD2; v_gene: TRBV9; CDR3nt: TGTGCCAGCAGCGTTTTTAGCGGGGGGTACCTTACGGATACGCAGTATTTT; CDR3aa: CASSVFSGGYLTDTQYF
abundance: .; j_gene: TRBJ1-2; d_gene: .; v_gene: TRBV6-1; CDR3nt: TGTGCCAGCACCGGGGGCAACTATGGCTACACCTTC; CDR3aa: CASTGGNYGYTF
abundance: once; j_gene: TRBJ2-7; d_gene: .; v_gene: TRBV28; CDR3nt: TGTGCCAGCAGTTTTCCGAGAGGGAAAGGGAACTACGAGCAGTACTTC; CDR3aa: CASSFPRGKGNYEQYF
abundance: .; j_gene: TRBJ2-3; d_gene: .; v_gene: TRBV27; CDR3nt: TGTGCCAGCATGCCGCGGGGCACAGATACGCAGTATTTT; CDR3aa: CASMPRGTDTQYF
abundance: .; j_gene: TRBJ2-3; d_gene: .; v_gene: TRBV19; CDR3nt: TGTGCCAGTAGCCGAAGTATTAACTTTCCCACAGATACGCAGTATTTT; CDR3aa: CASSRSINFPTDTQYF
abundance: .; j_gene: TRBJ2-7; d_gene: .; v_gene: TRBV12-2; CDR3nt: TGTGCAAGTCGCCTCCGGGACAGGGCGACCTACGAGCAGTACTTC; CDR3aa: CASRLRDRATYEQYF
abundance: medium-sized; j_gene: TRBJ1-1; d_gene: .; v_gene: TRBV28; CDR3nt: TGTGCCAGCAGCCGTACAGGGAACACTGAAGCTTTCTTT; CDR3aa: CASSRTGNTEAFF
abundance: few; j_gene: TRBJ1-1; d_gene: .; v_gene: TRBV11-2; CDR3nt: TGTGCCAGCAGCCCCTCTCAGGGAGCGAGAACTGAAGCTTTCTTT; CDR3aa: CASSPSQGARTEAFF
abundance: .; j_gene: TRBJ1-2; d_gene: .; v_gene: TRBV6-5; CDR3nt: TGTGCCAGCAGTTCCGACCGGCTTGTATACACCTTC; CDR3aa: CASSSDRLVYTF
abundance: few; j_gene: TRBJ2-3; d_gene: .; v_gene: TRBV28; CDR3nt: TGTGCCAGCAGTTTCCCCACCTTAGGGCAAACTAGCACAGATACGCAGTATTTT; CDR3aa: CASSFPTLGQTSTDTQYF
abundance: .; j_gene: TRBJ2-2; d_gene: .; v_gene: TRBV29-1; CDR3nt: TGCAGCGTTAGGGGCACCGGGAACACCGGGGAGCTGTTTTTT; CDR3aa: CSVRGTGNTGELFF
abundance: .; j_gene: TRBJ1-4; d_gene: .; v_gene: TRBV28; CDR3nt: TGTGCCAGCAGTTTAGGGAGTGAAAAACTGTTTTTT; CDR3aa: CASSLGSEKLFF
abundance: .; j_gene: TRBJ2-1; d_gene: .; v_gene: TRBV25-1; CDR3nt: TGTGCCAGCAGTCGAGGGGGGGCAGGGGGTAATGAGCAGTTCTTC; CDR3aa: CASSRGGAGGNEQFF
abundance: .; j_gene: TRBJ2-1; d_gene: .; v_gene: TRBV14; CDR3nt: TGTGCCAGCAGCCAAGATCCCCAAACGCACAATGAGCAGTTCTTC; CDR3aa: CASSQDPQTHNEQFF
abundance: .; j_gene: TRBJ1-5; d_gene: .; v_gene: TRBV7-8; CDR3nt: TGTGCCAGCAGCTTAGCCTTGGCACCCCAGCATTTT; CDR3aa: CASSLALAPQHF
abundance: .; j_gene: TRBJ2-1; d_gene: .; v_gene: TRBV6-1; CDR3nt: TGTGCCAGCAAAATAGGGCAGGGGACGCATGAGCAGTTCTTC; CDR3aa: CASKIGQGTHEQFF
abundance: .; j_gene: TRBJ1-3; d_gene: .; v_gene: TRBV7-2; CDR3nt: TGTGCCAGCAGCCCTCAGGGCTCTGGAAACACCATATATTTT; CDR3aa: CASSPQGSGNTIYF
abundance: once; j_gene: TRBJ2-7; d_gene: .; v_gene: TRBV19; CDR3nt: TGTGCCAGTAGTATAGTCCTCTACGAGCAGTACTTC; CDR3aa: CASSIVLYEQYF
abundance: .; j_gene: TRBJ1-2; d_gene: .; v_gene: TRBV19; CDR3nt: TGTGCCAGTAGTTTTCAGGACGGAAACTATGGCTACACCTTC; CDR3aa: CASSFQDGNYGYTF
abundance: .; j_gene: TRBJ2-3; d_gene: .; v_gene: TRBV27; CDR3nt: TGTGCCAGCACTCTTAGAACAGATACGCAGTATTTT; CDR3aa: CASTLRTDTQYF
abundance: .; j_gene: TRBJ2-7; d_gene: TRBD2; v_gene: TRBV5-6; CDR3nt: TGTGCCAGCAGCTTGTTACTAGCGGGGGGACCCACCTACGAGCAGTACTTC; CDR3aa: CASSLLLAGGPTYEQYF
abundance: once; j_gene: TRBJ2-7; d_gene: .; v_gene: TRBV5-6; CDR3nt: TGTGCCAGCAGCTTCGGGACCTACGAGCAGTACTTC; CDR3aa: CASSFGTYEQYF
abundance: .; j_gene: TRBJ1-1; d_gene: .; v_gene: TRBV7-2; CDR3nt: TGTGCCAGCAGCTTTTTACCACGGGTGCTCCTGAACACTGAAGCTTTCTTT; CDR3aa: CASSFLPRVLLNTEAFF
abundance: .; j_gene: TRBJ2-1; d_gene: .; v_gene: TRBV7-3; CDR3nt: TGTGCCAGCACACTATCCCCGGGCTACAATGAGCAGTTCTTC; CDR3aa: CASTLSPGYNEQFF
abundance: .; j_gene: TRBJ2-7; d_gene: .; v_gene: TRBV6-6; CDR3nt: TGTGCCAGCATCTCGTCCCACTCCTACGAGCAGTACTTC; CDR3aa: CASISSHSYEQYF
abundance: .; j_gene: TRBJ1-2; d_gene: .; v_gene: TRBV18; CDR3nt: TGTGCCAGCTCACCGGGCAGGGGTTATGGCTACACCTTC; CDR3aa: CASSPGRGYGYTF
abundance: .; j_gene: TRBJ2-7; d_gene: .; v_gene: TRBV27; CDR3nt: TGTGCCAGCAGTTTCAATGGCGCGATCTACGAGCAGTACTTC; CDR3aa: CASSFNGAIYEQYF
abundance: .; j_gene: TRBJ2-5; d_gene: TRBD2; v_gene: TRBV30; CDR3nt: TGTGCCTGGAGTGTGGGAGGGGAAGAGACCCAGTACTTC; CDR3aa: CAWSVGGEETQYF
abundance: once; j_gene: TRBJ1-5; d_gene: .; v_gene: TRBV6-1; CDR3nt: TGTGCCAGCATGGATAGCAATCAGCCCCAGCATTTT; CDR3aa: CASMDSNQPQHF
abundance: .; j_gene: TRBJ1-1; d_gene: TRBD1; v_gene: TRBV7-2; CDR3nt: TGTGCCAGCAGCTTCGACAGGGGGCAGGAGGCTTTCTTT; CDR3aa: CASSFDRGQEAFF
abundance: .; j_gene: TRBJ1-6; d_gene: .; v_gene: TRBV6-5; CDR3nt: TGTGCCAGCAGCAACAGGGAGGGTTCACCCCTCCACTTT; CDR3aa: CASSNREGSPLHF
abundance: .; j_gene: TRBJ2-2; d_gene: .; v_gene: TRBV30; CDR3nt: TGTGCCCACGGCGGGGTCGGGTCCGGCGGGGAGCTGTTTTTT; CDR3aa: CAHGGVGSGGELFF
abundance: .; j_gene: TRBJ1-6; d_gene: TRBD1; v_gene: TRBV5-5; CDR3nt: TGTGCCAGCAGCGCATCAACAGGGGGGATTTCACCCCTCCACTTT; CDR3aa: CASSASTGGISPLHF
abundance: .; j_gene: TRBJ2-6; d_gene: .; v_gene: TRBV7-9; CDR3nt: TGTGCCAGCAGCTTATTAGTGGACTCGGGCTCTGGGGCCAACGTCCTGACTTTC; CDR3aa: CASSLLVDSGSGANVLTF
abundance: .; j_gene: TRBJ2-1; d_gene: TRBD2; v_gene: TRBV6-4; CDR3nt: TGTGCCAGCAGCCTGGGACTAGACTACAATGAGCAGTTCTTC; CDR3aa: CASSLGLDYNEQFF
abundance: .; j_gene: TRBJ2-7; d_gene: TRBD1; v_gene: TRBV6-5; CDR3nt: TGTGCCAGCAGAGAGGGACAGGACTACGAGCAGTACTTC; CDR3aa: CASREGQDYEQYF
abundance: .; j_gene: TRBJ2-1; d_gene: .; v_gene: TRBV5-1; CDR3nt: TGCGCCAGCAGCTCAAGCGGGTCCTACAATGAGCAGTTCTTC; CDR3aa: CASSSSGSYNEQFF
abundance: .; j_gene: TRBJ2-7; d_gene: .; v_gene: TRBV6-5; CDR3nt: TGTGCCAGCAGTATATCACAGGGAAGGTACGAGCAGTACTTC; CDR3aa: CASSISQGRYEQYF
abundance: .; j_gene: TRBJ2-1; d_gene: .; v_gene: TRBV11-1; CDR3nt: TGTGCCAGCAGCTTAGTCTGGACTCCCTCCTTCAATGAGCAGTTCTTC; CDR3aa: CASSLVWTPSFNEQFF
abundance: once; j_gene: TRBJ2-4; d_gene: .; v_gene: TRBV5-1; CDR3nt: TGCGCCAGCAGCTTGGTTGTGGGTAACATTCAGTACTTC; CDR3aa: CASSLVVGNIQYF
abundance: .; j_gene: TRBJ1-2; d_gene: .; v_gene: TRBV19; CDR3nt: TGTGCCACCACCGGTTCATCCTACTATGGCTACACCTTC; CDR3aa: CATTGSSYYGYTF
abundance: .; j_gene: TRBJ1-5; d_gene: .; v_gene: TRBV10-3; CDR3nt: TGTGCCATCAGTGAGTCGATGGGGGGGATTCAGCATTTT; CDR3aa: CAISESMGGIQHF
abundance: .; j_gene: TRBJ2-7; d_gene: .; v_gene: TRBV6-6; CDR3nt: TGTGCCAGCAGTTACTCGACTTCCTACGAGCAGTACTTC; CDR3aa: CASSYSTSYEQYF
abundance: .; j_gene: TRBJ1-1; d_gene: TRBD1; v_gene: TRBV5-4; CDR3nt: TGTGCCAGCAGCCAACAGGGGGCGAACACTGAAGCTTTCTTT; CDR3aa: CASSQQGANTEAFF
abundance: once; j_gene: TRBJ2-1; d_gene: TRBD2; v_gene: TRBV5-1; CDR3nt: TGCGCCAGCAGCTTGGCCCCTCTAGCGGGGGCCGAATACAATGAGCAGTTCTTC; CDR3aa: CASSLAPLAGAEYNEQFF
abundance: .; j_gene: TRBJ2-3; d_gene: .; v_gene: TRBV30; CDR3nt: TGTGCCTGGAGTGGGCAGGAAGTAGATACGCAGTATTTT; CDR3aa: CAWSGQEVDTQYF
abundance: .; j_gene: TRBJ2-6; d_gene: .; v_gene: TRBV27; CDR3nt: TGTGCCAGCAGTTTAAAGTTTGGAGGGATGATACTCTCTGGGGCCAACGTCCTGACTTTC; CDR3aa: CASSLKFGGMILSGANVLTF
abundance: once; j_gene: TRBJ1-1; d_gene: .; v_gene: TRBV6-5; CDR3nt: TGTGCCAGCGCCGAGGGGGGGAACACTGAAGCTTTCTTT; CDR3aa: CASAEGGNTEAFF